The 10 T cell receptor beta chains reported below all come from one sample, sequenced in a study of vaccination effects on CD4 cells after COVID-19. On roughly day 9 of culture, CD4+ T cells were separated out. As their vaccination, participants received two doses of either BNT162b2 or mRNA-1273. Profiled with immunoSEQ multiplex PCR; TCRdb holds only in-frame clones, not every one. The sample shows 45,000 to 65,000 clones, around 73% of them seen only once. Their target antigens are unknown. This specimen was CD4+ T cells from PBMCs cultured without peptide, taken after COVID-19 vaccination. The receptors originated from a human donor who received a COVID-19 vaccine.

The chain carries TRBV27 and TRBJ2-2; 7 bases fit TRBD2. V lost 9 bases and J lost 5; bases outside the gene matches: 12. The CDR3 length is 15 residues. Germline assignment: CDR1 MNHEY and CDR2 SMNVEV (reference sequence). The DNA of the CDR3 is TGTGCCAGTGCAACTTGGACTAGTCAAACCGGGGAGCTGTTTTTT. It codes for CASATWTSQTGELFF.

This chain connects TRBV5-1 to TRBJ2-7; TRBD1 aligns across 8 bases. CDR1 and CDR2 from the germline V gene are SGHRS and YFSETQ. The CDR3 is 16 amino acids. Trimming cost V 4 bases and J 0 bases; bases outside gene matches: 9. CDR3 sequence: CASSLDRAYDSYEQYF. The CDR3 DNA sequence: TGCGCCAGCAGCCTGGACAGGGCCTACGACTCCTACGAGCAGTACTTC.

About this clone: The sample holds other DNA sequences that translate to the same CDR3. The CDR3 DNA reads as TGTGCCAGCTCACTCGCAGGAGATACGCAGTATTTT. Its protein product is CASSLAGDTQYF. The chain carries TRBV18 and TRBJ2-3; unclear D gene. V was shortened by 4 bases and J by 5 bases, with 7 bases between the two germline ends. CDR3 length equals 12 residues. Looked up from germline, CDR1 is KGHSH and CDR2 is LQKENI.

The chain combines TRBV29-1 with TRBJ2-3; TRBD2 aligns across 8 bases. V shed 2 bases, J shed 3 bases, and the junction held 1 base outside the gene matches. CDR1 and CDR2 from the germline V gene are SQVTM and ANQGSEA. This CDR3 is 13 amino acids long. CDR3 nucleotide sequence: TGCAGCGTTGAAACTAGCGGAACAGATACGCAGTATTTT. Its protein is CSVETSGTDTQYF.

The J gene is TRBJ1-2, the V gene TRBV3-1 (or the pseudogene TRBV3-2); a possible D gene is TRBD1 (6 bases). Germline-derived CDR1 and CDR2 are LGHDT and YNNKEL (reference sequence). The V and J ends lost 1 base and 7 bases respectively, with 13 bases between them. The CDR3 extends over 14 amino acids. For the CDR3, the DNA is TGTGCCAGCAGCCAAGTTCAGGGGAGCGGTGGCTACACCTTC. Its translation: CASSQVQGSGGYTF.

This clone was observed a handful of times. The chain recombines TRBV27 with TRBJ1-2; the D gene is possibly TRBD1 (5 bases). The V gene's germline CDR1 is MNHEY and CDR2 SMNVEV (reference sequence). Trimming cost V 2 bases and J 10 bases, with 11 bases left between them. The CDR3 contains 12 residues. Here the CDR3 DNA reads TGTGCCAGCAGTTTAGACAGACTTGCCTACACCTTC. Encoded protein: CASSLDRLAYTF.

This clone has a single count. This chain links TRBV6-5 with TRBJ1-1, with D tentatively TRBD1 (6 bases). Deletions cut 5 bases from V and 1 base from J, with 11 bases between. Germline V gives CDR1 MNHEY, CDR2 SVGAGI. This CDR3 comprises 14 residues. The CDR3 loop is CASSLGQRNTEAFF. Here the CDR3 DNA reads TGTGCCAGCAGTCTAGGACAGAGGAACACTGAAGCTTTCTTT.

This clone appeared a single time. J is TRBJ1-4 and V is TRBV19, with D hard to call. Germline values: CDR1 LNHDA, CDR2 SQIVND (reference sequence). The CDR3 is 14 residues long. V lost 4 bases, J lost 7 bases, and 13 bases lay in between. CDR3 nucleotides: TGTGCCAGTAGTAGTTCGGGGTATGGTGAAAAACTGTTTTTT. This codes for CASSSSGYGEKLFF. Together with reference TRBV19 and TRBJ1-4, the CDR3 gives the full variable domain: DGGITQSPKYLFRKEGQNVTLSCEQNLNHDAMYWYRQDPGQGLRLIYYSQIVNDFQKGDIAEGYSVSREKKESFPLTVTSAQKNPTAFYLCASSSSGYGEKLFFGSGTQLSVL.

The chain has TRBV5-4 and TRBJ2-7, with TRBD2 identical over 11 bases. Germline CDR1 SGHNT, CDR2 YYREEE (reference sequence). This CDR3 region has 15 residues. With V trimmed by 2 bases and J by 2 bases, 3 bases remained unmatched. The CDR3 DNA follows: TGTGCCAGCAGCTTAACTAGCGGGAGAACCTACGAGCAGTACTTC. This gives the protein CASSLTSGRTYEQYF.

The rearrangement uses TRBV20-1 and TRBJ2-4; the D gene is possibly TRBD2 (6 bases). Between the trimmed V and J ends, which lost 6 bases and 9 bases, there was a span of 12 bases. Germline lookup yields CDR1 DFQATT and CDR2 SNEGSKA (reference sequence). The length of the CDR3 is 11 residues. The CDR3 sequence is CSARRGSIQYF. The CDR3 coding sequence is TGCAGTGCCCGTCGGGGGTCCATTCAGTACTTC.